Reported below is one TCR beta chain. No antigen is known for it. The data belong to a study of T cell responses to AZD1222 COVID-19 vaccine. Study-level results: It was only six AZD1222 recipients who were seropositive at baseline. Spike-spanning, vaccine-associated CD4 TCRs were dominant at 160-218 and 743-854. Unmutated variant regions reportedly attract nearly half of all spike-specific TCRs.

Measured with immunoSEQ multiplex PCR; TCRdb has only the in-frame clones, and not every one. The sample lists over 150,000 clones, roughly 94% occurring once. The CDR3 contains 13 residues. Trimming cost V 8 bases and J 0 bases, with 8 bases left between them. The chain is built from TRBV12-3 or TRBV12-4 and TRBJ1-5; no definite D call. The clonotype was recovered from an adult in good health. The sample was peripheral blood, taken on day 0 of MenACWY control vaccination. The CDR3 DNA follows: TGTGCCAGCCGTCTTGGTAGCAATCAGCCCCAGCATTTT. Its protein is CASRLGSNQPQHF.